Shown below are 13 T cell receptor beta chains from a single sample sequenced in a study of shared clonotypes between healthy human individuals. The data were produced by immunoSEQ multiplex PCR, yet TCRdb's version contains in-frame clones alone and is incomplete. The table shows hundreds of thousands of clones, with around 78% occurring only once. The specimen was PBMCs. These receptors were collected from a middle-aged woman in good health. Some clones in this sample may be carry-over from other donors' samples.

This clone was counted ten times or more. As DNA, the CDR3 is TGTGCCAGCAGTGAGGGGGCCGAAGATACGCAGTATTTT. Translated, it gives CASSEGAEDTQYF. The V and J genes are TRBV6-4 and TRBJ2-3, with TRBD1 as a possible D gene (6 bases). Germline assignment: CDR1 MRHNA and CDR2 SNTAGT. There are 13 residues in the CDR3. V was shortened by 3 bases and J by 5 bases, with 9 bases between the two germline ends.

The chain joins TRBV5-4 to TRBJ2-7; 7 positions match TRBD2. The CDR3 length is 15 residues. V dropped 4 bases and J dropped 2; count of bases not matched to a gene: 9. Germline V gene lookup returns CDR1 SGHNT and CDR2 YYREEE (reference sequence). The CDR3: CASSPGGRDTYEQYF. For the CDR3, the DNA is TGTGCCAGCAGCCCCGGGGGGAGGGATACCTACGAGCAGTACTTC.

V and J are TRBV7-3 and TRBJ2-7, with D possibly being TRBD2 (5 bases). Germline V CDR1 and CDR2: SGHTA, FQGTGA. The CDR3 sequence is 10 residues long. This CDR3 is CASSPRVPGV. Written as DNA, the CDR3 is TGTGCCAGCAGCCCGCGAGTTCCGGGGGTC.

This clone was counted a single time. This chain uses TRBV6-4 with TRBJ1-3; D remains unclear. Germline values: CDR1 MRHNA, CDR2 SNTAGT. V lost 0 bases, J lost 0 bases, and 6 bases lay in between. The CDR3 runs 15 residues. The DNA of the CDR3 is TGTGCCAGCAGTGACTCTGGAGCCTCTGGAAACACCATATATTTT. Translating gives CASSDSGASGNTIYF.

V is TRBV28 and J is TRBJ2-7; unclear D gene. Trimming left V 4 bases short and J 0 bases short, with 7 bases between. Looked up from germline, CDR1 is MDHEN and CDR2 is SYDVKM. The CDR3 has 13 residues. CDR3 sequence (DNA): TGTGCCAGCAGTTGGGCATCCTCCTACGAGCAGTACTTC. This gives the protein CASSWASSYEQYF.

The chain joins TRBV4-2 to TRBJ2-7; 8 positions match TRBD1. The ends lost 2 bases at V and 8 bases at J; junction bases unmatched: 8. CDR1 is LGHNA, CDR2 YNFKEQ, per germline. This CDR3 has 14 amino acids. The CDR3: CASSQTGQGKQQYF. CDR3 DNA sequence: TGTGCCAGCAGCCAAACTGGACAGGGTAAGCAGCAGTACTTC.

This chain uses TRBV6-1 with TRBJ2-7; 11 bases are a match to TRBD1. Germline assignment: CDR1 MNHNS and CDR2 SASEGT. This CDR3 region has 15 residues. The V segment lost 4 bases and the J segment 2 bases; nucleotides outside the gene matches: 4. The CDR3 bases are TGTGCCAGCAGTGGCCGGGACAGGGGGGCCTACGAGCAGTACTTC. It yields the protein CASSGRDRGAYEQYF.

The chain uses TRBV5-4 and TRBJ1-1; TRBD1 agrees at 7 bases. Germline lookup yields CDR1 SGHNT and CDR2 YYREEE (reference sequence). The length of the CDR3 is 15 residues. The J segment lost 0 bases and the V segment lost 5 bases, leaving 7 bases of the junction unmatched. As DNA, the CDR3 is TGTGCCAGCAGTCCTAGCGACAGGGTGAACACTGAAGCTTTCTTT. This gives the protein CASSPSDRVNTEAFF.

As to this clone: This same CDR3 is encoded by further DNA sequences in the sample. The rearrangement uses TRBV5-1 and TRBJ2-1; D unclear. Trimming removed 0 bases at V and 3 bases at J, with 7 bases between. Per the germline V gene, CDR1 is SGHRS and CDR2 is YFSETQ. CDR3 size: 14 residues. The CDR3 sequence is CASSLGTGYNEQFF. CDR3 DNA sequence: TGCGCCAGCAGCTTGGGGACGGGCTACAATGAGCAGTTCTTC.

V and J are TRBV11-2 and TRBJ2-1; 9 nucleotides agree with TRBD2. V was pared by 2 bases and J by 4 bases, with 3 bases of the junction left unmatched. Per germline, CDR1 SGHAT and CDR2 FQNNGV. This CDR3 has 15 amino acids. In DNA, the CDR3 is TGTGCCAGCAGCTTATCTAGCGGGACGTACAATGAGCAGTTCTTC. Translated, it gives CASSLSSGTYNEQFF.

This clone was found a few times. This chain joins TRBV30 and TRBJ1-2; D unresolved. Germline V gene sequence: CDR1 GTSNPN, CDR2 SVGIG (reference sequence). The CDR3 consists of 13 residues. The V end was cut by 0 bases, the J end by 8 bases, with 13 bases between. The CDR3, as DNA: TGTGCCTGGAGTGTACTAAGGGATGGAGGCTACACCTTC. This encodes CAWSVLRDGGYTF.

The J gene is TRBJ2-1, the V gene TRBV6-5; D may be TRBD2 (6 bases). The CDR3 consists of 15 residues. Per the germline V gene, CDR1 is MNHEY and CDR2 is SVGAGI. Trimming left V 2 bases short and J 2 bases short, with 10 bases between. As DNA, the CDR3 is TGTGCCAGCAGTTACGGCGGGGCAACCTACAATGAGCAGTTCTTC. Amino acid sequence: CASSYGGATYNEQFF.

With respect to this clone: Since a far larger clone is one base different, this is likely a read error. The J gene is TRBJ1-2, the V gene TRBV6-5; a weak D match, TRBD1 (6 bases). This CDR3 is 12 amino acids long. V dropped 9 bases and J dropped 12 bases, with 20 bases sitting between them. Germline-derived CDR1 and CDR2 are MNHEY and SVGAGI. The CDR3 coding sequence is TGTGCCAGTGCTACGGGCGTTGGGGGCCACACCTTC. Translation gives CASATGVGGHTF.